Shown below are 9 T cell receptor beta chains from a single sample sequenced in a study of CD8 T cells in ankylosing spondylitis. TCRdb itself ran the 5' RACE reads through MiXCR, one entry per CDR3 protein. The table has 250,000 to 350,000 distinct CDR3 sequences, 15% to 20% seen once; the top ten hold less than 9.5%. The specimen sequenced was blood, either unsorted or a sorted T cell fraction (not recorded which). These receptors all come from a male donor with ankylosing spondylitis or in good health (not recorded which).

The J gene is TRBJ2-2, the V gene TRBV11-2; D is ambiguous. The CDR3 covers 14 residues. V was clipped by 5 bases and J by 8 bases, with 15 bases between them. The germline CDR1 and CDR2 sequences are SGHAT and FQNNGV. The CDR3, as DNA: TGTGCCAGCAGCGCGGAGATCTCTTGGGGGGAGCTGTTTTTT. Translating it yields CASSAEISWGELFF.

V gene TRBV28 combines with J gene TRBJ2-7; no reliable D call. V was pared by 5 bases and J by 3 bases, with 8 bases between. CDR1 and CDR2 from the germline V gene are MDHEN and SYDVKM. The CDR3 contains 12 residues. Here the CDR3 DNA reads TGTGCCAGCAGTACACAGTACTACGAGCAGTACGTC. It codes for CASSTQYYEQYV.

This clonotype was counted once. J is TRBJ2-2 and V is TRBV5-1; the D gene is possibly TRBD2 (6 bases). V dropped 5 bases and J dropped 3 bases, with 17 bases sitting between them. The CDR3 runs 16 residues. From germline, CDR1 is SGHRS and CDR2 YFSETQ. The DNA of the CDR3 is TGCGCCAGCAGACTGGTGGTCCAGCGGGACACCGGGGAGCTGTTTTTT. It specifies CASRLVVQRDTGELFF.

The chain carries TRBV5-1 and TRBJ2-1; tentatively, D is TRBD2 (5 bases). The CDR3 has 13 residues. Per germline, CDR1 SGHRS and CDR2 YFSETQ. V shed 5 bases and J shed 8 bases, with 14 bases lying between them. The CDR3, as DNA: TGCGCCAGCAGTCGAGAGGGTTGGGATGAGCAGTTCTTC. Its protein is CASSREGWDEQFF.

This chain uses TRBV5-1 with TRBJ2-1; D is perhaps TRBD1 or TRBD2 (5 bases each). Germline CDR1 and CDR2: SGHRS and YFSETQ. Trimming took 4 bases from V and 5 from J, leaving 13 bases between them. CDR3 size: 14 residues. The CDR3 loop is CASSGGAGDNEQFF. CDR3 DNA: TGCGCCAGCAGCGGGGGTGCTGGGGACAATGAGCAGTTCTTC.

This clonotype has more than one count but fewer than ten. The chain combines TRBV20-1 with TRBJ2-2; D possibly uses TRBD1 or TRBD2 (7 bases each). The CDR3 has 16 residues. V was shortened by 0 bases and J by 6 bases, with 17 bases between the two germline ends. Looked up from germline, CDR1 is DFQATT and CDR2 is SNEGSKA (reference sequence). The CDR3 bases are TGCAGTGCTAGAGATCTCCGCAGGGGGGGGTCCGGGGAGCTGTTTTTT. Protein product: CSARDLRRGGSGELFF.

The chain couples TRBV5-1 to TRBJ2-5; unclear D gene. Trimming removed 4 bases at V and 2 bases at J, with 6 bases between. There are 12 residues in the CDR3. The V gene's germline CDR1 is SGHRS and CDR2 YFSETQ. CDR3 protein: CASSGLQETQYF. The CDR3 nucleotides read TGCGCCAGCAGCGGGTTACAAGAGACCCAGTACTTC.

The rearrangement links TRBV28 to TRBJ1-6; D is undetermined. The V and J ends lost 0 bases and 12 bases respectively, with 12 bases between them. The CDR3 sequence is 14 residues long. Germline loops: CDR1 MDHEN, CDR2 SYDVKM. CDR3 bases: TGTGCCAGCAGTTTATGGCAGGCCGAGAAACCCCTCCACTTT. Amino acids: CASSLWQAEKPLHF.

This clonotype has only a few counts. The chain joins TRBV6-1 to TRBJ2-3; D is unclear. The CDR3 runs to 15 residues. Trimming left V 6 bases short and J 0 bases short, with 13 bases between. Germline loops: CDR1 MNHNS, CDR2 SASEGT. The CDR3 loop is CASSLRTTSTDTQYF. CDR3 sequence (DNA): TGTGCCAGCAGCCTACGGACGACTAGCACAGATACGCAGTATTTT.